This T cell receptor (beta chain) was found in a study of cytomegalovirus exposure and HLA in healthy donors. Comment on this clone: The antigen remains undetermined.

Findings of the study overall: Among the CMV-associated chains, a few were confirmed in vitro as specific for CMV antigens. As a later analysis showed, a missense DCLRE1C variant was linked to trimming of TCR beta V- and J-genes. Per a later analysis, 16,951 TCR beta sequences showed association with HLA alleles at 0.05 false discovery rate. Upon later analysis, TCR association rates were observed to vary by HLA locus, being highest for DRB1 and lowest for HLA-C.

Germline V lookup: CDR1 MNHEY, CDR2 SMNVEV (reference sequence). This CDR3 is 15 amino acids long. V lost 5 bases and J lost 4; bases outside the gene matches: 7. The PCR made use of 60 Vbeta and 13 Jbeta primers. Profiled with immunoSEQ multiplex PCR; TCRdb holds only in-frame clones, not every one. Among a few hundred thousand clones, roughly 90% were seen once, and the ten largest hold around 1%. The sequenced sample consisted of PBMCs. The clonotype comes from a woman aged 18-29 years in good health and CMV-seronegative. The gene calls are TRBV27 and TRBJ2-2; 7 positions agree with TRBD2. CDR3 coding DNA: TGTGCCAGCAGTAAGGGGAGGGGCGGCACCGGGGAGCTGTTTTTT. Translated, it gives CASSKGRGGTGELFF.